This passage covers 7 T cell receptor beta chains from one sample sequenced in a study of glioma-infiltrating T cells. Using RNA template, CDR3s of TCR alpha and beta were amplified with iRepertoire arm-PCR. TCRdb re-called the multiplex PCR reads through MiXCR, storing one row per CDR3 protein. Among around 190,000 distinct CDR3 sequences, over 25% were seen once, and the ten largest hold roughly 21%. The sample taken for sequencing was glioma tissue, nonneoplastic brain tissue, or PBMCs (not recorded which). The origin of the receptors is a human donor with low-grade glioma or glioblastoma, undergoing nonglioma brain surgery, or in good health (not recorded which).

This clonotype has at least ten counts. Compared with germline, one end of the junction differs, possibly owing to a read error. This rearrangement joins TRBV7-2 to TRBJ2-7; TRBD2 agrees at 12 bases. The germline V gene has CDR1 SGHTA and CDR2 FQGNSA. CDR3 size: 13 residues. The CDR3 sequence: CASSLAGGREQYF. DNA of the CDR3: TGTGCCAGCAGCCTAGCGGGAGGGCGGGAGCAGTACTTC.

This clonotype was counted at least ten times. This chain uses TRBV6-2 or TRBV6-3 with TRBJ2-1, with TRBD2 identical over 8 bases. Per the germline V gene, CDR1 is MNHEY and CDR2 is SVGEGT. The J segment lost 4 bases and the V segment lost 2 bases, leaving 4 bases of the junction unmatched. CDR3 size: 15 residues. The CDR3 region is CASSYAGGTYNEQFF. CDR3 in DNA: TGTGCCAGCAGTTACGCGGGAGGTACGTACAATGAGCAGTTCTTC.

Regarding this clonotype: A read error may account for a junction end that differs from germline. This rearrangement joins TRBV20-1 to TRBJ2-7; 8 nucleotides line up with TRBD2. Germline values: CDR1 DFQATT, CDR2 SNEGSKA (reference sequence). CDR3 length: 15 amino acids. CDR3 loop: CSARAPSGSGYGQYF. CDR3 DNA: TGCAGTGCTAGAGCGCCGAGCGGGAGCGGATACGGGCAGTACTTC.

V gene TRBV7-2 combines with J gene TRBJ2-7, with a tentative D call TRBD1 (5 bases). V lost 5 bases and J lost 3, with 14 bases in between. CDR1 is SGHTA, CDR2 FQGNSA, per germline. The length of the CDR3 is 14 residues. The CDR3 loop is CASSTRSDSYEQYF. In DNA, the CDR3 is TGTGCCAGCAGCACGAGGTCCGACAGCTACGAGCAGTACTTC.

The V gene is TRBV14, the J gene TRBJ2-1; 11 bases are a match to TRBD2. Germline V gene lookup returns CDR1 SGHDN and CDR2 FVKESK. This CDR3 region has 17 residues. Germline trimming cut 3 bases from V and 5 bases from J; bases unmatched to any gene: 9. The CDR3 is CASSHLGQGLADNEQFF. The DNA for the CDR3 is TGTGCCAGCAGCCACCTAGGCCAGGGACTAGCGGACAATGAGCAGTTCTTC.

Concerning this clonotype itself: A much larger clone differs by one base, so this may be a read error. The rearrangement joins TRBV7-2 to TRBJ2-1; the D gene is possibly TRBD2 (5 bases). V was trimmed by 6 bases and J by 9 bases, leaving 15 bases between them. CDR3 length: 13 amino acids. Germline V CDR1 and CDR2: SGHTA, FQGNSA. CDR3 loop: CASRTTRGFEQFF. The CDR3 region has the DNA TGTGCCAGCAGAACCACACGGGGATTTGAGCAGTTCTTC.

This clonotype was picked up one time. A single base separates this from a much larger clone, so it may be a read error. V usage is TRBV5-4 and J usage is TRBJ2-1; 16 nucleotides match TRBD2. The CDR3 spans 20 residues. Germline-derived CDR1 and CDR2 are SGHNT and YYREEE (reference sequence). CDR3 sequence reads: CASSPGLAGGTLSSYNGQFF. The CDR3 DNA follows: TGTGCCAGCAGCCCGGGACTAGCGGGAGGGACACTAAGCTCCTACAATGGGCAGTTCTTC.